One and the same sample provided the 4 T cell receptor beta chains below, sequenced in a study of radiotherapy plus CTLA-4 blockade in lung cancer. Data came from immunoSEQ multiplex PCR; TCRdb stores just in-frame clones and leaves some out. The data hold 35,000 to 40,000 clones, with 55% to 75% observed a single time. The source was peripheral blood, collected from a patient treated with radiotherapy plus ipilimumab. The receptors shown here come from a human donor with non-small cell lung cancer who had stable disease on radiotherapy plus ipilimumab.

The chain joins TRBV19 to TRBJ1-5; 9 bases match TRBD1. With V trimmed by 5 bases and J by 7 bases, 15 bases remained unmatched. This CDR3 comprises 17 residues. The germline gives CDR1 LNHDA, CDR2 SQIVND (reference sequence). The DNA for the CDR3 is TGTGCCAGTAGTCCACCCGGGACAGGGTTTCGCGGGCAGCCCCAGCATTTT. Protein product: CASSPPGTGFRGQPQHF.

V and J are TRBV5-4 and TRBJ2-2, with 15 bases lining up with TRBD2. The CDR3 consists of 17 residues. V lost 3 bases to trimming and J lost 6 bases; unmatched junction nucleotides: 6. CDR1 is SGHNT, CDR2 YYREEE, per germline (reference sequence). As DNA, the CDR3 is TGTGCCAGCAGCTCTGGACTAGCGGGGGGGCTATCCGGGGAGCTGTTTTTT. Its translation is CASSSGLAGGLSGELFF.

CDR3 bases: TGTGCCAGCTCACCACCGGGTACGGGAGCTAACTATGGCTACACCTTC. Translating gives CASSPPGTGANYGYTF. The chain uses TRBV18 and TRBJ1-2, with D unresolved. CDR1 and CDR2 (germline): KGHSH, LQKENI. The CDR3 has 16 amino acids. Between the trimmed V and J ends, which lost 0 bases and 0 bases, there was a span of 11 bases.

This clone appeared a single time. V usage is TRBV6-5 and J usage is TRBJ2-7, with TRBD1 identical over 10 bases. CDR3 length: 14 residues. With 5 bases clipped from V and 3 bases from J, the junction kept 4 bases outside the gene matches. The germline V gene encodes CDR1 MNHEY and CDR2 SVGAGI. In DNA, the CDR3 is TGTGCCAGCAGTCTGACAGGGGGCTTCTACGAGCAGTACTTC. Its protein product is CASSLTGGFYEQYF.